The 13 T cell receptor beta chains reported below all come from one sample, sequenced in a study of blood T cells in healthy people across ages. The second PCR ran about 6 to 11 cycles with a sample-barcoded 5' primer and J-beta primers. Each CDR3 protein is one row after TCRdb ran MiXCR on the 5' RACE reads. Among more than 1 million distinct CDR3 sequences listed, 35% to 55% were seen once. The specimen was blood. The receptors were sampled from a woman aged 60-75 years in good health.

J is TRBJ2-1 and V is TRBV28; 8 bases match TRBD1. Germline values: CDR1 MDHEN, CDR2 SYDVKM. This CDR3 has 13 amino acids. Unmatched junction bases numbered 11, after V lost 4 bases and J lost 15 bases. The CDR3: CASSSPGAGGWFF. The CDR3 nucleotides read TGTGCCAGCAGTTCGCCCGGGGCAGGGGGCTGGTTCTTC. The whole variable domain, remainder taken from reference TRBV28 and TRBJ2-1, is DVKVTQSSRYLVKRTGEKVFLECVQDMDHENMFWYRQDPGLGLRLIYFSYDVKMKEKGDIPEGYSVSREKKERFSLILESASTNQTSMYLCASSSPGAGGWFFGPGTRLTVL.

The chain joins TRBV7-2 to TRBJ2-5; a weak D match, TRBD1 (6 bases). This CDR3 is 15 amino acids long. Germline assignment: CDR1 SGHTA and CDR2 FQGNSA. V was clipped by 7 bases and J by 5 bases, with 20 bases between them. CDR3 nucleotides: TGTGCCAGCATCATTAGACAGGCGGTTTGGGAGACCCAGTACTTC. Translation: CASIIRQAVWETQYF.

The chain combines TRBV7-2 with TRBJ2-1; 8 bases agree with TRBD1. The CDR3 runs to 15 residues. Germline CDR1 is SGHTA and CDR2 is FQGNSA. Unmatched junction bases numbered 11, after V lost 4 bases and J lost 9 bases. This chain's CDR3 is CASSSDRDLLGEQFF. Written as DNA, the CDR3 is TGTGCCAGCAGCTCGGACAGGGATTTGCTCGGTGAGCAGTTCTTC.

This chain uses TRBV5-1 with TRBJ2-3, with 9 bases aligning to TRBD2. The CDR3 covers 14 residues. In germline, CDR1 is SGHRS, CDR2 YFSETQ. With V trimmed by 0 bases and J by 5 bases, 1 base remained unmatched. CDR3: CASSLASGEDTQYF. The CDR3 coding sequence is TGCGCCAGCAGCTTGGCTAGCGGGGAAGATACGCAGTATTTT.

The rearrangement uses TRBV20-1 and TRBJ2-5; perhaps TRBD2 as D (5 bases). Germline V gene sequence: CDR1 DFQATT, CDR2 SNEGSKA (reference sequence). This CDR3 has 14 residues. Trimming removed 6 bases from V and 2 bases from J, with 16 bases in between. In nucleotides, the CDR3 is TGCAGTGCAAACCCGGCGGGTCGGCAAGAGACCCAGTACTTC. Its translation: CSANPAGRQETQYF.

This chain connects TRBV20-1 to TRBJ2-7; 7 positions agree with TRBD2. This CDR3 is built from 16 residues. Germline-derived CDR1 and CDR2 are DFQATT and SNEGSKA (reference sequence). J was trimmed by 5 bases and V by 3 bases; bases with no gene match: 16. CDR3 sequence (DNA): TGCAGTGCTAGGGGACTACCGCCGGCCCTGCCCCACGAGCAGTACTTC. This sequence encodes CSARGLPPALPHEQYF.

This clonotype was seen only once. The chain recombines TRBV9 with TRBJ1-2; D unclear. There are 14 residues in the CDR3. Trimming stripped 0 bases from V and 10 bases from J, with 16 bases between. Germline V gives CDR1 SGDLS, CDR2 YYNGEE. The CDR3 here is CASSVGRTDDFYTF. The CDR3 DNA is TGTGCCAGCAGCGTAGGGAGGACGGACGATTTCTACACCTTC.

J is TRBJ2-1 and V is TRBV7-2; 9 nucleotides align to TRBD2. This CDR3 has 14 residues. Germline lookup yields CDR1 SGHTA and CDR2 FQGNSA. Written as DNA, the CDR3 is TGTGTCAACAAAGTGCCTAGCGGGGCCGGTGAGCAGTTCTTC. As protein: CVNKVPSGAGEQFF.

The chain employs TRBV20-1 and TRBJ1-1; D unresolved. The CDR3 runs 15 residues. V lost 0 bases and J lost 7, with 18 bases in between. CDR1 DFQATT and CDR2 SNEGSKA come from the germline V gene (reference sequence). CDR3 sequence: CSAREGGSGDDEAFF. In DNA form, the CDR3 reads TGCAGTGCTAGAGAGGGAGGGTCAGGAGATGATGAAGCTTTCTTT.

The chain recombines TRBV7-6 with TRBJ2-7, with 8 bases identical to TRBD1. From germline, CDR1 is SGHVS and CDR2 FNYEAQ. J lost 2 bases, V lost 3 bases, and 15 bases had no gene match. This CDR3 has 18 amino acids. The CDR3 is CASSFFGEPTGDPYEQYF. The CDR3 DNA is TGTGCCAGCAGCTTTTTTGGGGAACCGACAGGGGACCCCTACGAGCAGTACTTC.

V and J are TRBV14 and TRBJ2-1; TRBD2 agrees at 11 bases. The CDR3 runs to 15 residues. CDR1 is SGHDN and CDR2 is FVKESK in the germline V gene. After removal of 2 bases from V and 7 bases from J, the junction contained 4 bases not matched to a gene. The CDR3 reads CASSQRIAGGNEQFF. The CDR3 DNA is TGTGCCAGCAGCCAAAGAATAGCGGGAGGGAATGAGCAGTTCTTC. Supplemented by reference TRBV14 and TRBJ2-1, the full variable domain reads EAGVTQFPSHSVIEKGQTVTLRCDPISGHDNLYWYRRVMGKEIKFLLHFVKESKQDESGMPNNRFLAERTGGTYSTLKVQPAELEDSGVYFCASSQRIAGGNEQFFGPGTRLTVL.

CDR3 DNA sequence: TGTGCCAGCAGTTTCCTTACTAGCGGGAAACCGTTCTTC. As protein: CASSFLTSGKPFF. This chain uses TRBV12-3 or TRBV12-4 with TRBJ2-1, with TRBD2 matching 10 bases. J gave up 15 bases and V 3 bases, and 8 bases lay outside the gene matches. The CDR3 totals 13 residues.

The CDR3 coding sequence is TGTGCCACCAGCAGAGATCCCCTTGCTAGCGGCTACAATGAGCAGTTCTTC. Protein: CATSRDPLASGYNEQFF. The chain couples TRBV15 to TRBJ2-1; 7 bases align to TRBD2. The CDR3 extends over 17 amino acids. Germline V lookup: CDR1 LNHNV, CDR2 YYDKDF (reference sequence). V shed 0 bases, J shed 3 bases, and the junction held 8 bases outside the gene matches. Together with reference TRBV15 and TRBJ2-1, the CDR3 gives the full variable domain: DAMVIQNPRYQVTQFGKPVTLSCSQTLNHNVMYWYQQKSSQAPKLLFHYYDKDFNNEADTPDNFQSRRPNTSFCFLDIRSPGLGDTAMYLCATSRDPLASGYNEQFFGPGTRLTVL.